This T cell receptor beta chain was identified in a study of T cell responses to AZD1222 COVID-19 vaccine. Profiling relied on immunoSEQ multiplex PCR, and the TCRdb table lists in-frame clones only, not all of them. The sample records 95,000 to 150,000 clones, about nine tenths being singletons. Per germline, CDR1 ENHRY and CDR2 SYGVKD. This CDR3 is built from 13 residues. With 0 bases removed from V and 5 bases from J, the gap between germline ends came to 7 bases. In this sample, this clone turned up once. J is TRBJ1-2 and V is TRBV10-3; D call uncertain. The input for sequencing was peripheral blood, taken on day 0 of AZD1222 vaccination. The source is an adult in good health. CDR3 in amino acids: CAISESARYGYTF. CDR3 DNA sequence: TGTGCCATCAGTGAGTCAGCCAGGTATGGCTACACCTTC.